This T cell receptor (beta chain) was obtained from a study of cytomegalovirus exposure and HLA in healthy donors (dated by TCRdb to the late 2010s). Study-level background: In an earlier analysis of some 550 of the donors, under 300 Gb of sequence data and roughly 100 million unique TCR beta sequences from approximately 180 million T cells were reported. The study combined high-throughput TCR immunosequencing, statistical association of individual TCRs with disease status, and machine learning to predict cytomegalovirus infection status. An earlier analysis of 450 to 750 of the donors used high-throughput TCR beta sequencing to judge whether each TCR beta V gene segment behaved as functional or pseudogenic. The study profiled the T cell repertoires of 500 to 800 subjects by immunosequencing and related them to cytomegalovirus serostatus. The number of typed donors differed by locus: 629-630 for A, B, C, DRB1 and DQB1; approximately 520 for DQA1; about 600 for DPA1; and roughly 470 for DPB1. Roughly 5 DR-DQ haplotypes were handled as single units for association and clustering because linkage in the cohort was strong. A later analysis re-analyzed previously published TCR beta repertoires from 666 donors and added high-resolution HLA genotyping to study TCR occurrence patterns. Every discovery cohort repertoire had been produced on one sequencing platform. Both class I and class II loci were covered by HLA typing, at four-digit resolution. A separate validation cohort of more than 100 different subjects was used in addition to the 666-subject first cohort. Genome-wide SNP genotypes for about 65% of the roughly 670 donors were used in a later genetic analysis, which treated that subset as a discovery cohort. The aim of the study was to test whether cataloging public T cell receptors could identify signatures of past pathogen exposure. Rather than using new phenotypic data, the later analysis identified candidate immune exposures from TCR beta sequences and from how often those sequences occurred across donors. Of the roughly 400 genotyped donors, 80% to 90% were placed in the genetic ancestry cluster associated with self-reported Caucasian donors. Across 398 genotyped donors of the cohort, an average of about 220,000 unique TCR beta nucleotide sequences per donor were sequenced, and approximately 17% of those sequences were non-productive. Donor age, sex, ethnicity and CMV serostatus were collected together with the repertoire data. An early release that covered around 590 HLA-typed donors contained 300 to 350 gigabases of sequencing data and 85 million to 100 million unique TCR sequences. On the study overall, not on this receptor specifically: In vitro tests confirmed that three of the cytomegalovirus-associated TCR beta chains recognize cytomegalovirus antigens. Compared with equally common non-associated chains, HLA-associated TCR beta chains in a later analysis were more clonally expanded and had lower generation probabilities. A cluster of highly shared sequence variants was judged likely to represent a technical artifact of the sequencing pipeline. The only immune exposure information available for the cohort was CMV serostatus. In an earlier analysis of 587 of the donors, most TCR beta V segments were observed in productive rearrangements about 87% or about 30% of the time, broadly matching IMGT annotations. A later analysis found that most CMV-associated TCR beta chains appeared HLA-restricted, with HLA associations seemingly driven largely by CMV exposure. A later genetic analysis associated a missense DCLRE1C variant with V-gene and J-gene trimming of TCR beta chains, and an independent cohort replicated the association. Because some donors lacked HLA typing at each locus, the association tests relied only on the typed subset. In a later analysis, some 17,000 TCR beta sequences were associated with specific HLA alleles at a false discovery rate of 0.05. Most TCR sequences were observed very rarely across donors, whereas some public TCRs were present in many individuals. The study listed 164 TCR beta chains as associated with cytomegalovirus. Correlated functional status among segregating V segments might reflect linkage disequilibrium, but an unknown experimental factor could not be ruled out. Compared with the approximately 670-donor mean, donors in an Asian-associated ancestry cluster had fewer N-insertions in productive TCRs, according to a later genetic analysis. Assigning TCR associations to individual alleles was difficult when HLA alleles, especially DR and DQ, strongly co-occurred. Some IMGT-functional V segments, including TRBV6-2 and TRBV6-3, could not be told apart with the 87-base-pair reads, so those segments were excluded. Several of the top co-occurrence clusters appeared to be linked to parvovirus B19, influenza, CMV and Epstein-Barr virus, according to a later analysis. Because counts were too low, roughly 18 rarely observed V segments, including chromosome 9 orphons, were left out of the earlier analysis of approximately 580 of the donors. A further reported finding was that TCR beta sequences accurately predicted the HLA-A and HLA-B alleles for most subjects in the first cohort. According to a later analysis, TCR association rates differed among HLA loci, with DRB1 alleles showing the most associated TCRs and HLA-C alleles showing the fewest. Only TCR beta chains were sequenced in this cohort, and the absence of alpha or paired-chain data limited detectable features. The authors suggested that the approach could potentially be generalized to other disease states and immunological phenotypes. The presence/absence analyses assumed that sequencing depth was roughly uniform across donors, and that assumption may not be true. The classifier was reported to diagnose cytomegalovirus status with high specificity and sensitivity in both the original cohort and the validation cohort.

Per the germline V gene, SGHRS is the CDR1 and YFSETQ is the CDR2. The germline ends are 17 bases apart after V is trimmed by 0 bases and J by 8 bases. Taken from cysteine to phenylalanine, the CDR3 has 16 residues. The CDR3 DNA has 48 bases and is translated from base 1. Receptor amplification or capture employed the immunoSEQ multiplex PCR assay. A mixture of 60 forward primers for TCR Vbeta segments and 13 reverse primers for TCR Jbeta segments was used in the multiplex PCR. Amplification of the CDR3 region of rearranged TCR beta genes was performed with a multiplex PCR assay on genomic DNA. On the Illumina HiSeq System, the amplified TCR beta libraries were sequenced as 87-base-pair reads. The source study handled its data this way. A later analysis counted approximately 74 million unique TCR beta chains across the 666 repertoires, and 9 million to 14 million of these chains were shared by at least two donors. A nearest-neighbor algorithm error-corrected the raw reads and collapsed the reads into unique sequences, merging closely related sequences to remove PCR and sequencing errors. Alignment of CDR3 sequences to IMGT reference sequences was used to assign V, D and J gene segments. For a sequence to be retained, at least a six-nucleotide match to both a V gene segment and a J gene segment was required. A rearrangement was called productive if the CDR3 had no stop codons and remained in frame with V and J, and every other rearrangement was called non-productive. CDR3 was defined according to IMGT convention as the region running from the second conserved V-encoded cysteine to the conserved J-encoded phenylalanine. In an earlier analysis of 587 of the donors, sequences lacking an unambiguous match to a single V gene segment were excluded. An earlier analysis of a few hundred of the donors classified V segments as functional when productive rearrangements were above 56.7% and as segregating when the standard deviation between donors was above 5%. A statistical classification framework was developed to diagnose cytomegalovirus status using the catalog of TCR beta chain sequences. In a later analysis, TCR nucleotide sequences were compared against IMGT/GENE-DB human TR gene sequences so that V and J genes could be assigned. In a later analysis, CDR3 sequences and most-parsimonious VDJ recombination scenarios were assigned using the TCRdist pipeline. In a later analysis, every TCR beta chain was defined by the combination of its CDR3 amino acid sequence and its V-gene family, and reads without a unique V-gene family were dropped. As a way to deal with suspected cross-contamination and a sequencing artifact, a later analysis dropped 450 to 600 nucleotide sequences that were highly shared and had low generation probability. For each public chain, a later analysis derived a clonal expansion index from normalized ranks of inferred template counts within each repertoire. In a later analysis, generation probabilities were computed with a VDJ recombination model fitted to out-of-frame rearrangements, and the resulting probabilities were checked against IGoR. Hypergeometric tests were used in a later analysis to score TCR-TCR, TCR-HLA and TCR-CMV co-occurrence, with a repertoire-size bias correction applied to the TCR pairs. A later analysis estimated false discovery rates by permuting HLA or CMV assignments 20 times. A later analysis grouped co-occurring TCRs with DBSCAN, adding TCRdist sequence similarity when clustering within HLA-allele-positive subsets. Co-occurrence clustering excluded repertoires with fewer than 30,000 or more than 120,000 public chains, plus five with anomalous nucleotide sharing. TCRdb retrieved this table from immuneACCESS and kept in-frame rearrangements only. Not all clones are present; in checked studies, unresolved V genes account for under half, and no reason is known for the remainder. V and J calls and clone size are as listed in that table; D and trimming were resolved from the DNA. The sample table contains 200,000 to 250,000 clones; only one count was recorded for over 75% of them. The ten most abundant clones make up 0.22% of the sample.

For this clone: Its antigen remains undetermined. The record has no base qualities; no much larger clone is one base away.

The cohort comprised 670 or so healthy bone marrow donors. Cohort members were all nominally healthy when sampled, although unrecorded immune exposures were likely present. The donor was CMV seronegative and was included in the group of about 350 seronegative cohort members. Every donor gave a peripheral blood sample, and the peripheral blood mononuclear cells from that sample were used for TCR beta sequencing. Genomic DNA was extracted from the blood cell samples with the Qiagen DNeasy Blood Extraction Kit. Sequenced: PBMCs. The receptor comes from a girl aged 2 to 10 in good health and CMV-seronegative. This chain is built from TRBV5-1 and TRBJ1-4; perhaps TRBD1 is the D gene, with 6 bases matching. The CDR3 region has the sequence CASSLVAGVIVEKLFF. Here is the DNA: TGCGCCAGCAGCTTGGTGGCAGGGGTGATCGTCGAAAAACTGTTTTTT.